The rows below give T cell receptor beta chains drawn from one sample of a study of blood T cell repertoires in COVID-19. TCRdb's table, derived via immunoSEQ multiplex PCR, lists solely in-frame clones and lacks some. The sample contains approximately 46,000 clones, about 85% of which appear only once. The source material was peripheral blood. The receptors shown here come from a man aged 55 to 70 with acute or convalescent COVID-19. Both conserved end residues are part of each CDR3. The order of the fields is V gene, D gene, clone size, J gene, CDR3 protein, CDR3 DNA. A D gene is named only where the DNA matches it firmly. Clone size is given for some rows only: seen once, a few or many times, or a class if the clone is expanded.

V: TRBV19
D: TRBD1
size: .
J: TRBJ1-1
CDR3: CASSSPRTGFGTEAFF
DNA: TGTGCCAGTAGCAGCCCTAGGACAGGTTTCGGCACTGAAGCTTTCTTT

V: TRBV11-3
D: TRBD2
size: once
J: TRBJ2-1
CDR3: CASSRGSASGRNEQFF
DNA: TGTGCCAGCAGCCGTGGGAGCGCTAGCGGGAGGAATGAGCAGTTCTTC

V: TRBV3-1/TRBV3-2
D: TRBD1
size: .
J: TRBJ1-1
CDR3: CASSQERGQGGTEAFF
DNA: TGTGCCAGCAGCCAAGAGAGGGGACAGGGGGGAACTGAAGCTTTCTTT

V: TRBV5-1
D: .
size: .
J: TRBJ2-1
CDR3: CASSFLTTNNEQFF
DNA: TGCGCCAGCAGCTTTCTGACAACCAACAATGAGCAGTTCTTC

V: TRBV5-1
D: TRBD1
size: .
J: TRBJ1-2
CDR3: CASSPLGTAYGYTF
DNA: TGCGCCAGCAGCCCACTAGGGACAGCCTATGGCTACACCTTC

V: TRBV14
D: .
size: once
J: TRBJ2-3
CDR3: CASSQGFRETHTQYF
DNA: TGTGCCAGCAGCCAAGGATTCCGGGAGACGCATACGCAGTATTTT

V: TRBV4-1
D: .
size: .
J: TRBJ1-2
CDR3: CASSPLHGGSSDYGYTF
DNA: TGCGCCAGCAGCCCGCTCCATGGGGGGTCGAGCGACTATGGCTACACCTTC

V: TRBV6-2/TRBV6-3
D: .
size: .
J: TRBJ2-2
CDR3: CASSYGRENTGELFF
DNA: TGTGCCAGCAGTTACGGACGGGAGAACACCGGGGAGCTGTTTTTT

V: TRBV5-4
D: .
size: .
J: TRBJ2-1
CDR3: CASSPKAGQYNEQFF
DNA: TGTGCCAGCAGCCCCAAAGCCGGACAGTACAATGAGCAGTTCTTC

V: TRBV18
D: .
size: .
J: TRBJ1-1
CDR3: CASSPNSGNTEAFF
DNA: TGTGCCAGCTCACCGAACTCAGGGAACACTGAAGCTTTCTTT

V: TRBV20-1
D: .
size: .
J: TRBJ2-7
CDR3: CSAPLAYEQYF
DNA: TGCAGTGCGCCTCTAGCGTACGAGCAGTACTTC

V: TRBV11-2
D: .
size: .
J: TRBJ2-7
CDR3: CASSLVGGTLWEQYF
DNA: TGTGCCAGCAGCTTAGTAGGCGGCACGCTTTGGGAGCAGTACTTC

V: TRBV6-2/TRBV6-3
D: TRBD2
size: .
J: TRBJ2-7
CDR3: CASSDPGLATYEQYF
DNA: TGTGCCAGCAGTGACCCGGGACTAGCGACCTACGAGCAGTACTTC

V: TRBV7-3
D: TRBD2
size: .
J: TRBJ2-1
CDR3: CASSLGGTNEQFF
DNA: TGTGCCAGCAGCTTGGGGGGGACCAATGAGCAGTTCTTC

V: TRBV2
D: TRBD2
size: once
J: TRBJ2-7
CDR3: CASRGLAGGMEQYF
DNA: TGTGCCAGCAGGGGACTAGCGGGAGGAATGGAGCAGTACTTC

V: TRBV7-3
D: TRBD2
size: .
J: TRBJ2-1
CDR3: CASSLGGGPSGEQFF
DNA: TGTGCCAGCAGCTTGGGGGGAGGGCCCTCGGGTGAGCAGTTCTTC

V: TRBV7-2
D: .
size: .
J: TRBJ1-2
CDR3: CASSLASGADF
DNA: TGTGCCAGCAGCTTAGCCTCAGGGGCCGACTTC